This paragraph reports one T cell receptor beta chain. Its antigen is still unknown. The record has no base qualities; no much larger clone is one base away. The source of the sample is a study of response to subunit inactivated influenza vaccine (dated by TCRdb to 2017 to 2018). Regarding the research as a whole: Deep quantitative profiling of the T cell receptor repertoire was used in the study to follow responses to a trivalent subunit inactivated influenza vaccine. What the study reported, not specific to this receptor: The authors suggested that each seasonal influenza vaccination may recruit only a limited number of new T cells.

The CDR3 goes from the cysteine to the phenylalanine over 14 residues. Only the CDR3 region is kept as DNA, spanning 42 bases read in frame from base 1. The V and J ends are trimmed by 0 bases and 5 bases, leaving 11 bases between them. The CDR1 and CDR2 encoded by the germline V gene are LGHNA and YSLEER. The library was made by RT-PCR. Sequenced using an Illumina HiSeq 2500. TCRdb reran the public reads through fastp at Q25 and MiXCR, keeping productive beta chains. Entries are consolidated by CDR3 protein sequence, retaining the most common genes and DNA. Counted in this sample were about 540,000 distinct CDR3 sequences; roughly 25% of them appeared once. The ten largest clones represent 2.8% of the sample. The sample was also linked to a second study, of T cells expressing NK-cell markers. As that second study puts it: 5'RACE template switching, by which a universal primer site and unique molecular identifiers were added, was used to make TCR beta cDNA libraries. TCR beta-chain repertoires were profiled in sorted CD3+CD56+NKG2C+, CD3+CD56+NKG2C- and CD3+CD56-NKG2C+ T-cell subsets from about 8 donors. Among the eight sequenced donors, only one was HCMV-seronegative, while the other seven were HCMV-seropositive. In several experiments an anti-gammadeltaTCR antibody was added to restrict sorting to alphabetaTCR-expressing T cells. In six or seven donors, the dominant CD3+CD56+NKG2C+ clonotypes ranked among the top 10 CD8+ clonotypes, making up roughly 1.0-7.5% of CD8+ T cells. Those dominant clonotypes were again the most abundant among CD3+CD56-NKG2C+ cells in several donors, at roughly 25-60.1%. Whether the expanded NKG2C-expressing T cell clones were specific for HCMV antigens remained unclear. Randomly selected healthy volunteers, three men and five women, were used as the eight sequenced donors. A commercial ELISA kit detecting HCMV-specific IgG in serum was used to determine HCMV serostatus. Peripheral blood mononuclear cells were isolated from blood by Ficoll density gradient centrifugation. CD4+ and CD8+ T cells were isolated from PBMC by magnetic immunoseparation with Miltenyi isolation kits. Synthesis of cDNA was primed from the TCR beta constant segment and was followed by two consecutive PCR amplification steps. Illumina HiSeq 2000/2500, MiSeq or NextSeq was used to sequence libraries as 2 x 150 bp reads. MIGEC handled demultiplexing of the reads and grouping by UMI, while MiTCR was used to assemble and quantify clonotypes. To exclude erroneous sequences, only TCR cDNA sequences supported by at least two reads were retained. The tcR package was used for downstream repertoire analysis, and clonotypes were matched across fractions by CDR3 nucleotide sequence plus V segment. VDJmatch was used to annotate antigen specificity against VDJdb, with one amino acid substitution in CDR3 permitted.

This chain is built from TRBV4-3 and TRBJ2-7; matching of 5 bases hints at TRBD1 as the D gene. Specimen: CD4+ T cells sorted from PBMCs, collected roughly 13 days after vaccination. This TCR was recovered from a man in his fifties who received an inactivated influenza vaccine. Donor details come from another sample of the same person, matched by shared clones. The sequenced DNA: TGCGCCAGCAGCCAAGATCGGCAGGGCAACGAGCAGTACTTC. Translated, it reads CASSQDRQGNEQYF.